This T cell receptor (beta chain) was observed in a study of T cell responses to AZD1222 COVID-19 vaccine. At the level of the study: Pooled together were second doses at about 4 or about 12 weeks.

The length of the CDR3 is 14 residues. Germline loops: CDR1 LNHDA, CDR2 SQIVND (reference sequence). Trimming cost V 1 base and J 4 bases, with 8 bases left between them. Remarks on this clone: Its cognate antigen is unknown.

TCRdb keeps only in-frame clones here, not all; method: immunoSEQ multiplex PCR. The table records just under 100,000 clones, approximately 90% of them present only once. Broader study findings: The study found Spike-specific TCR breadth and depth rose after two AZD1222 doses. Donors were mostly white British, more females; clonal diversity possibly underestimated. Spike-wide vaccine-associated CD4 TCRs dominated at 160-218 and 743-854.

The chain links TRBV19 to TRBJ1-5; D not certain. The source was peripheral blood, collected on day 0 of AZD1222 vaccination. This sequence originates from an adult in good health. In DNA form, the CDR3 reads TGTGCCAGTAGTATAGGGGCAGCGAATCAGCCCCAGCATTTT. Its translation is CASSIGAANQPQHF. Together with reference TRBV19 and TRBJ1-5, the CDR3 gives the full variable domain: DGGITQSPKYLFRKEGQNVTLSCEQNLNHDAMYWYRQDPGQGLRLIYYSQIVNDFQKGDIAEGYSVSREKKESFPLTVTSAQKNPTAFYLCASSIGAANQPQHFGDGTRLSIL.